This T cell receptor (beta chain) is drawn from a study of cytomegalovirus exposure and HLA in healthy donors. Looking at the study overall: Genotyping showed roughly 81% of 300 to 450 donors falling in the Caucasian-associated ancestry cluster.

Trimming cost V 6 bases and J 4 bases, with 15 bases left between them. The CDR3 totals 14 residues. Germline V gives CDR1 SNHLY, CDR2 FYNNEI. This clone has only a few counts. Its antigen is as yet unknown. In the PCR, 60 Vbeta and 13 Jbeta primers were used. Using immunoSEQ multiplex PCR, the repertoire was profiled, and TCRdb retains in-frame clones only, with some absent. The repertoire has around 150,000 clones, 76% of them found once; the top ten carry 3.5% to 4%. Study outcomes and limitations: Most TCR beta V segments were productive about 90% or about 30% of the time in an earlier analysis.

This chain links TRBV2 with TRBJ1-2, with a possible D match to TRBD1 (5 bases). The origin of this receptor is a man younger than 35 in good health and CMV-seronegative. Sequenced: PBMCs. CDR3 protein: CASSPRENLYGYTF. The CDR3 DNA reads TGTGCCAGCAGCCCCAGGGAAAACCTCTATGGCTACACCTTC.